This passage covers 32 T cell receptor beta chains from one sample sequenced in a study of identical twins (dated by TCRdb to 2015 to 2016). Library construction relied on 5' RACE. Sequencing was performed on an Illumina HiSeq 2000. Starting from the raw public reads, TCRdb applied fastp trimming at Q25, assembled clones with MiXCR and retained in-frame beta chains. Here each entry gathers all rows of one CDR3 protein and keeps the most common genes and DNA. The sample profile shows approximately 550,000 distinct CDR3 sequences; more than 20% of them were found once. Clones ranked in the top ten supply around 0.48% of the sample. The same specimen was also included in a second study, on yellow fever vaccine responses in identical twins.

The sequenced sample consisted of CD4+ T cells sorted from blood. The receptors come from a woman aged 18-29 years in good health.

This clonotype has only a few counts. J is TRBJ1-2 and V is TRBV11-2, with 11 bases identical to TRBD1. The CDR3 covers 17 residues. The germline V gene has CDR1 SGHAT and CDR2 FQNNGV. Trimming cost V 0 bases and J 4 bases; bases outside gene matches: 7. The CDR3 DNA is TGTGCCAGCAGCTTAGAGGACAGGGGGCGCATAGGCTATGGCTACACCTTC. It yields the protein CASSLEDRGRIGYGYTF. The full variable domain, in which reference TRBV11-2 and TRBJ1-2 provide the parts outside the CDR3, is EAGVAQSPRYKIIEKRQSVAFWCNPISGHATLYWYQQILGQGPKLLIQFQNNGVVDDSQLPKDRFSAERLKGVDSTLKIQPAKLEDSAVYLCASSLEDRGRIGYGYTFGSGTRLTVV.

This clonotype was seen only a few times. The rearrangement joins TRBV3-1 to TRBJ2-1, with D tentatively TRBD1 (6 bases). This CDR3 spans 13 amino acids. Deletions cut 3 bases from V and 8 bases from J, with 11 bases between. In germline, CDR1 is LGHDT, CDR2 YNNKEL (reference sequence). CDR3 loop: CASSHLQGHEQFF. CDR3 bases: TGTGCCAGCAGCCATTTACAGGGTCATGAGCAGTTCTTC.

This clonotype was observed a handful of times. This chain connects TRBV20-1 to TRBJ2-7; D not resolved. With 2 bases removed from V and 4 bases from J, the gap between germline ends came to 9 bases. The CDR3 consists of 12 residues. CDR1 is DFQATT, CDR2 SNEGSKA, per germline (reference sequence). In nucleotides, the CDR3 is TGCAGTGCTAGAAGGGCCAGATACGAGCAGTACTTC. Its protein is CSARRARYEQYF.

The chain uses TRBV5-1 and TRBJ1-6; D call uncertain. Trimming removed 1 base at V and 5 bases at J, with 10 bases between. Germline loops: CDR1 SGHRS, CDR2 YFSETQ. The CDR3 is 15 residues long. As DNA, the CDR3 is TGCGCCAGCAGCTTGAAGGAGCAGAATAATTCACCCCTCCACTTT. This encodes CASSLKEQNNSPLHF.

This clonotype was seen a handful of times. V gene TRBV29-1 combines with J gene TRBJ2-3; D may be TRBD1 (6 bases). In germline, CDR1 is SQVTM, CDR2 ANQGSEA. The CDR3 sequence is 14 residues long. The germline V and J ends were trimmed by 1 base and 5 bases, with 13 bases remaining between them. The CDR3 nucleotides read TGCAGCGTTGAAGTTGTGGGGGCGGTAGATACGCAGTATTTT. Its protein is CSVEVVGAVDTQYF.

V and J are TRBV6-6 and TRBJ1-1; TRBD1 might be the D (6 bases). V was shortened by 5 bases and J by 12 bases, with 13 bases between the two germline ends. From germline, CDR1 is MNHNY and CDR2 SVGAGI (reference sequence). The CDR3 length is 11 residues. CDR3 in DNA: TGTGCCAGCAGTAGGGGGGGGTCGACTTTCTTT. Its translation: CASSRGGSTFF.

The chain carries TRBV12-3 or TRBV12-4 and TRBJ2-7, with 8 nucleotides matching TRBD1. There are 16 residues in the CDR3. With 1 base clipped from V and 4 bases from J, the junction kept 9 bases outside the gene matches. CDR3 loop: CASSLDRQGAMYEQYF. The CDR3 nucleotides are TGTGCCAGCAGTTTAGATCGGCAGGGGGCTATGTACGAGCAGTACTTC.

The chain uses TRBV7-8 and TRBJ2-5; D call uncertain. The V end lost 4 bases, the J end lost 5 bases, and 8 bases lay between the germline ends. Germline CDR1 is SGHVS and CDR2 is FQNEAQ. This CDR3 contains 12 residues. CDR3 residues: CASSYSWETQYF. CDR3 coding DNA: TGTGCCAGCAGCTATTCGTGGGAGACCCAGTACTTC.

The V and J genes are TRBV6-2 or TRBV6-3 and TRBJ2-7; 9 bases agree with TRBD1. After removal of 6 bases from V and 0 bases from J, the junction contained 9 bases not matched to a gene. The CDR3 loop spans 16 amino acids. Germline CDR1 and CDR2: MNHEY and SVGEGT. Here the CDR3 DNA reads TGTGCCAGCAGCCGCACCGGGACAGGGAGCTCCTACGAGCAGTACGTC. It is translated as CASSRTGTGSSYEQYV.

V and J are TRBV15 and TRBJ2-1; D is unclear. This CDR3 is 12 amino acids long. Germline V gene lookup returns CDR1 LNHNV and CDR2 YYDKDF (reference sequence). Trimming pared 8 bases from V and 4 bases from J, leaving 9 bases between. CDR3 amino acids: CATSMGYNEQFF. CDR3 in DNA: TGTGCCACCTCCATGGGGTACAATGAGCAGTTCTTC.

This clonotype was observed a handful of times. This sequence joins TRBV4-1 and TRBJ1-1; weak D call: TRBD1 (6 bases). V dropped 3 bases and J dropped 8 bases, with 7 bases sitting between them. CDR1 MGHRA and CDR2 YSYEKL come from the germline V gene. This CDR3 contains 11 residues. CDR3 sequence (DNA): TGCGCCAGCAGCCATGGACAGGAAGCTTTCTTT. It translates to CASSHGQEAFF.

There are a few counts of this clonotype. V usage is TRBV5-1 and J usage is TRBJ2-1; D is possibly TRBD1 or TRBD2 (6 bases each). The CDR3 covers 16 residues. The germline CDR1 and CDR2 sequences are SGHRS and YFSETQ. V was clipped by 3 bases and J by 3 bases, with 16 bases between them. CDR3 sequence reads: CASSSTSGAIYNEQFF. As DNA, the CDR3 is TGCGCCAGCAGCTCAACGTCGGGGGCCATCTACAATGAGCAGTTCTTC. The full variable domain, with the rest looked up from reference TRBV5-1 and TRBJ2-1, is KAGVTQTPRYLIKTRGQQVTLSCSPISGHRSVSWYQQTPGQGLQFLFEYFSETQRNKGNFPGRFSGRQFSNSRSEMNVSTLELGDSALYLCASSSTSGAIYNEQFFGPGTRLTVL.

This clonotype has only a few counts. The V gene is TRBV19, the J gene TRBJ2-7; D is possibly TRBD1 (5 bases). Trimming cost V 2 bases and J 5 bases, with 19 bases left between them. Looked up from germline, CDR1 is LNHDA and CDR2 is SQIVND (reference sequence). This CDR3 spans 16 amino acids. This CDR3 is CASSIRGGRREDEQYF. The CDR3 DNA follows: TGTGCCAGTAGTATAAGGGGTGGCCGACGAGAAGACGAGCAGTACTTC.

This clonotype occurred a few times. The chain links TRBV20-1 to TRBJ2-1; 8 bases are a match to TRBD2. This CDR3 has 17 amino acids. Germline values: CDR1 DFQATT, CDR2 SNEGSKA (reference sequence). The trim removed 0 bases at V and 7 bases at J, leaving 14 bases unmatched. This CDR3 is CSARDPLIGRARNEQFF. The CDR3 region has the DNA TGCAGTGCTAGAGATCCACTGATCGGGAGGGCCAGGAATGAGCAGTTCTTC.

The chain couples TRBV24-1 to TRBJ1-5; a possible D gene is TRBD1 (5 bases). V lost 3 bases to trimming and J lost 6 bases, with 11 bases between them. Germline V gene sequence: CDR1 KGHDR, CDR2 SFDVKD. This CDR3 spans 14 amino acids. The chain's CDR3 is CATSDGSGLQPQHF. The CDR3 nucleotides are TGTGCCACCAGTGATGGCTCGGGGCTTCAGCCCCAGCATTTT.

This clonotype has only a few counts. The DNA for the CDR3 is TGTGCCAGTAGGCAAACCGGGACAGGGGTCTACGAGCAGTACTTC. Translating gives CASRQTGTGVYEQYF. The gene calls are TRBV19 and TRBJ2-7; 10 bases are a match to TRBD1. Germline-derived CDR1 and CDR2 are LNHDA and SQIVND (reference sequence). With V trimmed by 6 bases and J by 3 bases, 8 bases remained unmatched. The CDR3 sequence is 15 residues long.

This chain connects TRBV5-1 to TRBJ2-5; 7 bases map to TRBD2. Germline trimming cut 0 bases from V and 4 bases from J; bases unmatched to any gene: 9. The CDR3 totals 16 residues. Germline CDR1 and CDR2: SGHRS and YFSETQ. CDR3 DNA sequence: TGCGCCAGCAGCTTGGCCCCGCCGGGGGGAGGAGAGACCCAGTACTTC. It is translated as CASSLAPPGGGETQYF.

The CDR3 DNA is TGTGCCATCAGTGAGTCGAATTTGCCCAGCGAGCAGTACGTC. It translates to CAISESNLPSEQYV. The V and J genes are TRBV10-3 and TRBJ2-7; D call uncertain. Looked up from germline, CDR1 is ENHRY and CDR2 is SYGVKD. Trimming took 0 bases from V and 6 from J, leaving 12 bases between them. CDR3 length: 14 amino acids.

This clonotype was recorded a few times. The V call is TRBV18, the J call TRBJ2-2; D is undetermined. Germline values: CDR1 KGHSH, CDR2 LQKENI. Trimming pared 0 bases from V and 5 bases from J, leaving 4 bases between. The CDR3 extends over 13 amino acids. This CDR3 is CASSPPQTGELFF. DNA for the CDR3: TGTGCCAGCTCACCACCCCAAACCGGGGAGCTGTTTTTT. The whole variable domain, remainder taken from reference TRBV18 and TRBJ2-2, is NAGVMQNPRHLVRRRGQEARLRCSPMKGHSHVYWYRQLPEEGLKFMVYLQKENIIDESGMPKERFSAEFPKEGPSILRIQQVVRGDSAAYFCASSPPQTGELFFGEGSRLTVL.

There are a few counts of this clonotype. V is TRBV12-3 or TRBV12-4 and J is TRBJ2-5; 7 positions match TRBD2. This CDR3 has 14 amino acids. The V segment lost 7 bases and the J segment 5 bases; nucleotides outside the gene matches: 10. Here the CDR3 reads CASNSRAGTETQYF. The CDR3 nucleotides read TGTGCCAGCAATTCGCGAGCGGGAACGGAGACCCAGTACTTC.

This clonotype has only a few counts. The V and J genes are TRBV5-1 and TRBJ2-2, with 7 bases identical to TRBD1. Trimming took 1 base from V and 1 from J; bases not matched to a gene: 4. The CDR3 has 16 residues. CDR1 and CDR2 from the germline V gene are SGHRS and YFSETQ. The CDR3 DNA is TGCGCCAGCAGCTTGTTGACAGGGTTGAACACCGGGGAGCTGTTTTTT. This sequence encodes CASSLLTGLNTGELFF.

The rearrangement uses TRBV4-1 and TRBJ2-2; the match to TRBD1 covers 7 bases. Germline V gives CDR1 MGHRA, CDR2 YSYEKL. V lost 4 bases, J lost 5 bases, and 16 bases stayed unmatched. The CDR3 spans 18 residues. The CDR3 nucleotides are TGCGCCAGCAGCCCCGTTCGGGACAGTGCTTTTGGGACCGGGGAGCTGTTTTTT. Protein product: CASSPVRDSAFGTGELFF.

The table lists this clonotype with a few counts. The DNA for the CDR3 is TGCAGCTTCAAGACAGGGGACTATGGCTACACCTTC. It yields the protein CSFKTGDYGYTF. The rearrangement links TRBV29-1 to TRBJ1-2; 8 bases line up with TRBD1. Germline V gives CDR1 SQVTM, CDR2 ANQGSEA. V dropped 8 bases and J dropped 3; count of bases not matched to a gene: 5. There are 12 residues in the CDR3.

The V gene is TRBV7-9, the J gene TRBJ2-3; 14 nucleotides agree with TRBD2. Germline lookup yields CDR1 SEHNR and CDR2 FQNEAQ (reference sequence). V was clipped by 5 bases and J by 4 bases; unmatched bases: 5. The CDR3 is made up of 16 amino acids. The CDR3 DNA reads as TGTGCCAGCAGCGAGAGACTAGCGGGAGGGTCAGATACGCAGTATTTT. Translated, it gives CASSERLAGGSDTQYF.

This clonotype was seen repeatedly, ten times or more. The rearrangement uses TRBV12-3 or TRBV12-4 and TRBJ2-5; possibly TRBD2 for D (6 bases). The CDR3 length is 15 residues. V lost 1 base, J lost 4 bases, and 13 bases lay in between. The CDR3 region is CASSLGLGAGETQYF. The DNA of the CDR3 is TGTGCCAGCAGTTTAGGACTAGGGGCCGGAGAGACCCAGTACTTC.

This rearrangement joins TRBV11-2 to TRBJ1-4; D unresolved. Trimming stripped 5 bases from V and 0 bases from J, with 10 bases between. The germline V gene has CDR1 SGHAT and CDR2 FQNNGV. The CDR3 is made up of 15 amino acids. The CDR3 sequence is CASSRRGATNEKLFF. CDR3 in DNA: TGTGCCAGCAGCCGCCGGGGTGCAACTAATGAAAAACTGTTTTTT.

The chain combines TRBV5-1 with TRBJ2-7; D is undetermined. Trimming pared 1 base from V and 2 bases from J, leaving 13 bases between. The CDR3 runs 15 residues. Germline V CDR1 and CDR2: SGHRS, YFSETQ. CDR3 nucleotides: TGCGCCAGCAGCTTGTCGGGCTTTATTCCCTACGAGCAGTACTTC. Its protein is CASSLSGFIPYEQYF.

The chain combines TRBV25-1 with TRBJ2-3, with TRBD2 matching over 7 bases. The CDR3 contains 14 residues. Germline loops: CDR1 MGHDK, CDR2 SYGVNS. V shed 6 bases and J 4 bases; nucleotides not matched to a gene: 7. The CDR3 loop reads CASSPFTSADTQYF. The CDR3 coding sequence is TGTGCCAGCAGCCCTTTCACTAGCGCAGATACGCAGTATTTT.

The chain is built from TRBV12-3 or TRBV12-4 and TRBJ2-3; weak D call: TRBD2 (5 bases). Trimming shortened V by 3 bases and J by 2 bases, and 12 bases separated the two germline ends. This CDR3 comprises 15 residues. CDR3 loop: CASSFDYKPTDTQYF. The CDR3 DNA reads TGTGCCAGCAGTTTCGACTACAAACCCACAGATACGCAGTATTTT.

The rearrangement links TRBV20-1 to TRBJ2-4; 9 nucleotides line up with TRBD2. The length of the CDR3 is 13 residues. CDR1 and CDR2 from the germline V gene are DFQATT and SNEGSKA (reference sequence). The V gene end was trimmed by 1 base and the J gene end by 6 bases; junction bases not matched to a gene: 1. This chain's CDR3 is CSARASGTNIQYF. The DNA for the CDR3 is TGCAGTGCTAGAGCTAGCGGGACAAACATTCAGTACTTC.

The chain uses TRBV7-8 and TRBJ2-7, with a tentative D call TRBD2 (5 bases). V lost 0 bases to trimming and J lost 2 bases, with 11 bases between them. The CDR3 sequence is 15 residues long. Germline-derived CDR1 and CDR2 are SGHVS and FQNEAQ. CDR3 amino acids: CASSLARVTAYEQYF. CDR3 coding DNA: TGTGCCAGCAGCTTAGCGAGGGTGACCGCCTACGAGCAGTACTTC.

J is TRBJ2-3 and V is TRBV7-7, with D tentatively TRBD1 or TRBD2 (7 bases each). The CDR3 totals 15 residues. Per the germline V gene, CDR1 is SSHAT and CDR2 is FNYEAQ (reference sequence). V gave up 5 bases and J gave up 4 bases, with 16 bases separating them. The CDR3 protein is CASSPGGGRADTQYF. In nucleotides, the CDR3 is TGTGCCAGCAGCCCAGGGGGGGGGCGCGCAGATACGCAGTATTTT.